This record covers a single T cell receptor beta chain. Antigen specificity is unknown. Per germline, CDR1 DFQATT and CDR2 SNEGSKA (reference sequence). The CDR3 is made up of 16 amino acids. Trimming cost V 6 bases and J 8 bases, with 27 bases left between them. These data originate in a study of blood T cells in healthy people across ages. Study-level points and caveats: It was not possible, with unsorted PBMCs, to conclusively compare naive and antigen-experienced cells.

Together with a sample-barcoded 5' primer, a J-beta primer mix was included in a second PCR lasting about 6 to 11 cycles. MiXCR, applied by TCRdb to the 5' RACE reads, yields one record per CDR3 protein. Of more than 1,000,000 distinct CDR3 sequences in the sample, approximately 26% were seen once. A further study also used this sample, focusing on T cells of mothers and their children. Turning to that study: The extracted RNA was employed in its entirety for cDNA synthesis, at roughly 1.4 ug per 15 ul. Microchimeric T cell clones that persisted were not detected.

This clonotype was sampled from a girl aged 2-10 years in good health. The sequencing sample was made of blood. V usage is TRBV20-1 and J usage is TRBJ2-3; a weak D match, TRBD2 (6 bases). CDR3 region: CSANENRAKGGGTQYF. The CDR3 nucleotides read TGCAGTGCAAACGAAAACCGGGCCAAGGGAGGCGGTACGCAGTATTTT.